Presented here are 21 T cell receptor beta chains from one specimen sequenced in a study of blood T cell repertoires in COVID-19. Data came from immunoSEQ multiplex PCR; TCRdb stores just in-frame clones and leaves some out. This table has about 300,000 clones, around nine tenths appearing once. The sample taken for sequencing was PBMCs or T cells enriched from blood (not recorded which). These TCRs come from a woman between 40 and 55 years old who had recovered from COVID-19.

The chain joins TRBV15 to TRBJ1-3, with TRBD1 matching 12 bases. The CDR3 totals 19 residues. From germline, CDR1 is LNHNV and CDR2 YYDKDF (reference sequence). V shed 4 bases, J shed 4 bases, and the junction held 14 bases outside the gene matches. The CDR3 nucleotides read TGTGCCACCAGCACGTTGGGCCCCCGGGACAGGGGGCCAGGAAACACCATATATTTT. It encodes CATSTLGPRDRGPGNTIYF. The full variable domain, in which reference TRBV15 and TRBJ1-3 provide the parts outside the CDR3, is DAMVIQNPRYQVTQFGKPVTLSCSQTLNHNVMYWYQQKSSQAPKLLFHYYDKDFNNEADTPDNFQSRRPNTSFCFLDIRSPGLGDTAMYLCATSTLGPRDRGPGNTIYFGEGSWLTVV.

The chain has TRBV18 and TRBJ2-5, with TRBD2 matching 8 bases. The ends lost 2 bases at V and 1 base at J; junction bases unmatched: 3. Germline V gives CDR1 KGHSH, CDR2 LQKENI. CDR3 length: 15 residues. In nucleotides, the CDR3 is TGTGCCAGCTCACCATTTACTAGCGGCCAAGAGACCCAGTACTTC. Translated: CASSPFTSGQETQYF.

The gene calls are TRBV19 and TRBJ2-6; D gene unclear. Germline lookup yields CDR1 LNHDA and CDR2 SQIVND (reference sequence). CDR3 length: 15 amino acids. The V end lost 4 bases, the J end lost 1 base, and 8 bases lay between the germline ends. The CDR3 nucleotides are TGTGCCAGTAGTAAGACATCTTCTGGGGCCAACGTCCTGACTTTC. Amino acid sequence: CASSKTSSGANVLTF.

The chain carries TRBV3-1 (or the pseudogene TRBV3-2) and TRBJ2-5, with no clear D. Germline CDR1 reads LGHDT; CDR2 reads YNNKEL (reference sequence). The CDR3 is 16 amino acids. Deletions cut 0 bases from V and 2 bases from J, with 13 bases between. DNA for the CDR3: TGTGCCAGCAGCCAAGATCCGCCGAGAGGACAAGAGACCCAGTACTTC. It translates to CASSQDPPRGQETQYF.

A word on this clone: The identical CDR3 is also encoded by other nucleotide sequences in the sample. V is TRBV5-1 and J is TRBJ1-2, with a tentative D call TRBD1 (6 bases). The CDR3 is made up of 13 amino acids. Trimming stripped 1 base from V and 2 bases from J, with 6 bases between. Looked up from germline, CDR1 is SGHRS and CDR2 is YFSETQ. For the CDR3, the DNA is TGCGCCAGCAGCTTGAGGGGGAACTATGGCTACACCTTC. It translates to CASSLRGNYGYTF.

In DNA form, the CDR3 reads TGCAGCGTTCTAGCGGGAATCTATGGCTACACCTTC. Encoded protein: CSVLAGIYGYTF. The rearrangement links TRBV29-1 to TRBJ1-2, with D unclear. This CDR3 spans 12 amino acids. Trimming shortened V by 5 bases and J by 4 bases, and 11 bases separated the two germline ends. Germline loops: CDR1 SQVTM, CDR2 ANQGSEA.

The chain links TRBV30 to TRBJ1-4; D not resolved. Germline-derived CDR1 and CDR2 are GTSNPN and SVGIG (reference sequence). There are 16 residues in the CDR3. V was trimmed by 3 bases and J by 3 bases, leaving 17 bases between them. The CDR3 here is CAWSIGVRRANEKLFF. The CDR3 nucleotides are TGTGCCTGGAGCATCGGGGTGAGGAGGGCTAATGAAAAACTGTTTTTT.

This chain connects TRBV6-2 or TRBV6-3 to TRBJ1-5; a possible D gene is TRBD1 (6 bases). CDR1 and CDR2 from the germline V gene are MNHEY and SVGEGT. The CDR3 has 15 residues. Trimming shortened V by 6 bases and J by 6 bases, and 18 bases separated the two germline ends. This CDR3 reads CASSSGGAGFQPQHF. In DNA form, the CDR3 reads TGTGCCAGCAGCTCCGGGGGGGCTGGGTTTCAGCCCCAGCATTTT.

The CDR3 loop reads CATKRLTDGHYEQYF. The CDR3 region has the DNA TGTGCCACCAAACGACTGACCGATGGACACTACGAGCAGTACTTC. The V gene is TRBV27, the J gene TRBJ2-7, with a tentative D call TRBD1 (5 bases). Germline values: CDR1 MNHEY, CDR2 SMNVEV (reference sequence). CDR3 length equals 15 residues. V was trimmed by 10 bases and J by 3 bases, leaving 22 bases between them.

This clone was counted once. This CDR3 reads CATSRALAGGFGSYNEQFF. The CDR3 region has the DNA TGTGCCACCAGCAGAGCACTAGCGGGAGGATTTGGCTCCTACAATGAGCAGTTCTTC. The gene calls are TRBV15 and TRBJ2-1; 12 bases are shared with TRBD2. Per germline, CDR1 LNHNV and CDR2 YYDKDF (reference sequence). This CDR3 has 19 residues. V gave up 1 base and J gave up 0 bases; unmatched junction bases: 7. Looking up the rest from reference TRBV15 and TRBJ2-1 gives the full variable domain: DAMVIQNPRYQVTQFGKPVTLSCSQTLNHNVMYWYQQKSSQAPKLLFHYYDKDFNNEADTPDNFQSRRPNTSFCFLDIRSPGLGDTAMYLCATSRALAGGFGSYNEQFFGPGTRLTVL.

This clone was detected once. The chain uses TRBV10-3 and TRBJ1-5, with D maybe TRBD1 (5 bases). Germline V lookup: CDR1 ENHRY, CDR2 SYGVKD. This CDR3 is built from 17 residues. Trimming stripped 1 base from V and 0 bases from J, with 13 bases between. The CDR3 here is CAISEFWGPYSNQPQHF. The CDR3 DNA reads TGTGCCATCAGTGAGTTCTGGGGCCCTTATAGCAATCAGCCCCAGCATTTT.

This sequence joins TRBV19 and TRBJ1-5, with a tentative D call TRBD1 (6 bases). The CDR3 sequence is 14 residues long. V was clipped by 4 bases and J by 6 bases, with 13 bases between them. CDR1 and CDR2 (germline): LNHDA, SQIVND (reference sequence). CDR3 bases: TGTGCCAGTAGTAAAACGAGGGGGAGTCAGCCCCAGCATTTT. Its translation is CASSKTRGSQPQHF.

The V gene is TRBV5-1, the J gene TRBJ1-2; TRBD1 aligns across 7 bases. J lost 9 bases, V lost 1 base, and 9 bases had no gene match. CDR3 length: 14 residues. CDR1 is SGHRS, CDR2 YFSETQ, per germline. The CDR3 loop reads CASSLYRGDDSYTF. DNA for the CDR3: TGCGCCAGCAGCTTGTACAGGGGAGACGATAGCTACACCTTC.

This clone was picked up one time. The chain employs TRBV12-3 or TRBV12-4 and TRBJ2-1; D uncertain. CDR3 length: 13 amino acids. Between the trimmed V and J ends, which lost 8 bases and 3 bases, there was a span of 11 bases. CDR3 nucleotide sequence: TGTGCCAGCGGTCGTACTTACTACAATGAGCAGTTCTTC. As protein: CASGRTYYNEQFF.

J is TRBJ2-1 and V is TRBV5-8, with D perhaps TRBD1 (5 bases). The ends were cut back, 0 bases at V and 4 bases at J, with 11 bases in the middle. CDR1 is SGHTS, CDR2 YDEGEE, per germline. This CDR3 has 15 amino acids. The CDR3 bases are TGTGCCAGCAGCTTGGGACAGACCAAATACAATGAGCAGTTCTTC. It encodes CASSLGQTKYNEQFF.

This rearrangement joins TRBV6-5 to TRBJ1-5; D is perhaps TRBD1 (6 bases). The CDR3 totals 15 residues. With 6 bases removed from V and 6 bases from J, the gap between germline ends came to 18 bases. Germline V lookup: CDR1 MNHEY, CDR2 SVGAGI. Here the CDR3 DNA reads TGTGCCAGCAGCGCTAAACAGGGTAGAGGTCAGCCCCAGCATTTT. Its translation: CASSAKQGRGQPQHF.

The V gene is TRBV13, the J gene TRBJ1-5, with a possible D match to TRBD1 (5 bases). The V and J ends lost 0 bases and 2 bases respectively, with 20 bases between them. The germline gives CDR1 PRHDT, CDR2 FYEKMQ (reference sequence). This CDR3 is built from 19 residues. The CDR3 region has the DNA TGTGCCAGCAGCTTAGGCCGGCTACACCGTTCGGGGGGCAATCAGCCCCAGCATTTT. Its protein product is CASSLGRLHRSGGNQPQHF.

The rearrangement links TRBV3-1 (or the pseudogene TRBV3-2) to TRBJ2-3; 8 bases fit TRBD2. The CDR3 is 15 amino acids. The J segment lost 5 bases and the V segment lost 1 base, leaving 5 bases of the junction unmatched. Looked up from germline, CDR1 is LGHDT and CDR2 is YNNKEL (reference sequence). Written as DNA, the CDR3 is TGTGCCAGCAGCCAAGTCGGGGGGGCCGGAGATACGCAGTATTTT. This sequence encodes CASSQVGGAGDTQYF.

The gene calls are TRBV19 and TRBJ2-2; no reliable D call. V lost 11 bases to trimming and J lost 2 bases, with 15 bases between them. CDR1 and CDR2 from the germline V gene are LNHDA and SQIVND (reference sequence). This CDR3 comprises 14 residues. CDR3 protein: CASRRLPNTGELFF. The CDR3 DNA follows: TGTGCCTCAAGAAGACTGCCCAACACCGGGGAGCTGTTTTTT.

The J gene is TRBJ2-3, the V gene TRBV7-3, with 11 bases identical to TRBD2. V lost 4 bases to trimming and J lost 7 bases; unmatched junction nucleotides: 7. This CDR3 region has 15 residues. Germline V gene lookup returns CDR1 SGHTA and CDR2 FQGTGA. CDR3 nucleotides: TGTGCCAGCAGCTCCCGGACTAGCGGGTCATATACGCAGTATTTT. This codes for CASSSRTSGSYTQYF.

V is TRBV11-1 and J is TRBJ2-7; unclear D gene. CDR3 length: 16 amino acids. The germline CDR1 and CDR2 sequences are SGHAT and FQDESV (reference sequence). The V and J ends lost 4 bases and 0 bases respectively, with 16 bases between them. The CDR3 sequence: CASSSKLTMPSYEQYF. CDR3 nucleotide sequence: TGTGCCAGCAGCTCAAAACTGACAATGCCCTCCTACGAGCAGTACTTC.